The rows below give T cell receptor beta chains drawn from one sample of a study of human T cells and chemical hapten exposure. TCRdb ran MiXCR on the RACE reads and lists one entry per CDR3 protein. The sample consists of under 90,000 distinct CDR3 sequences, around 10% of them appearing once. Specimen: whole blood, collected in connection with sensitization to the hapten diphenylcyclopropenone (DPC). These receptors were taken from a middle-aged woman with alopecia areata. Some clones in this sample may be carry-over from other donors' samples. Both conserved end residues are part of each CDR3. Fields, in order: D gene, clone size, V gene, CDR3 length, J gene, CDR3 DNA, CDR3 protein. D genes are given only for firm matches. Expanded clones get a size class; other rows say once, few or many, or leave the size out.

d_gene: -
abundance: few
v_gene: TRBV6-2/TRBV6-3
len: 16
j_gene: TRBJ1-5
CDR3nt: TGTGCCAGCAGTCCCCGCATAATGGTCGGCAATCAGCCCCAGCATTTT
CDR3aa: CASSPRIMVGNQPQHF

d_gene: -
abundance: -
v_gene: TRBV4-3
len: 14
j_gene: TRBJ1-1
CDR3nt: TGCGCCAGCAGCCAAGAGAGGGTCACCACTGAAGCTTTCTTT
CDR3aa: CASSQERVTTEAFF

d_gene: -
abundance: few
v_gene: TRBV7-9
len: 12
j_gene: TRBJ1-6
CDR3nt: TGTGCCAGCAGCTTATCGGGCTCACCCCTCCACTTT
CDR3aa: CASSLSGSPLHF

d_gene: TRBD2
abundance: few
v_gene: TRBV4-1
len: 13
j_gene: TRBJ2-3
CDR3nt: TGCGCCAGCAGCCAACTAGCGGGGGGGGGCACGTATTTT
CDR3aa: CASSQLAGGGTYF

d_gene: TRBD2
abundance: many
v_gene: TRBV12-3/TRBV12-4
len: 13
j_gene: TRBJ2-5
CDR3nt: TGTGCCAGCAGGAAGGTCCCCGCGGGGGCCCAGTACTTC
CDR3aa: CASRKVPAGAQYF

d_gene: -
abundance: many
v_gene: TRBV27
len: 11
j_gene: TRBJ2-7
CDR3nt: TGTGCCAGCAAGAGAGAATACGAGCAGTACTTC
CDR3aa: CASKREYEQYF

d_gene: TRBD1
abundance: many
v_gene: TRBV6-2/TRBV6-3
len: 15
j_gene: TRBJ2-1
CDR3nt: TGTGCCAGCAGTTACTCGGGACAGCCGTACAATGAGCAGTTCTTC
CDR3aa: CASSYSGQPYNEQFF

d_gene: -
abundance: few
v_gene: TRBV6-6
len: 15
j_gene: TRBJ2-6
CDR3nt: TGTGCCAGCAGTTACCGGGGAGCTGGGGCCAACGTCCTGACTTTC
CDR3aa: CASSYRGAGANVLTF

d_gene: TRBD1
abundance: -
v_gene: TRBV5-1
len: 15
j_gene: TRBJ1-1
CDR3nt: TGCGCCAGCAGCCGAACAGGGGACCCGAACACTGAAGCTTTCTTT
CDR3aa: CASSRTGDPNTEAFF

d_gene: -
abundance: many
v_gene: TRBV4-1
len: 16
j_gene: TRBJ2-6
CDR3nt: TGCGCCAGCAGCCAATTCGCTTTCTCTGGGGCCAACGTCCTGACTTTC
CDR3aa: CASSQFAFSGANVLTF

d_gene: TRBD1
abundance: -
v_gene: TRBV7-2
len: 13
j_gene: TRBJ2-3
CDR3nt: TGTGCCAGCAGCTCCCCGACAGGGCATACGCAGTATTTT
CDR3aa: CASSSPTGHTQYF

d_gene: -
abundance: many
v_gene: TRBV18
len: 13
j_gene: TRBJ2-7
CDR3nt: TGTGCCAGCCACGGACAGAGGACCTACGAGCAGTACTTC
CDR3aa: CASHGQRTYEQYF

d_gene: TRBD1
abundance: many
v_gene: TRBV9
len: 14
j_gene: TRBJ2-4
CDR3nt: TGTGCCAGCAGCCCGCTGACAGGGCCAGGGGTTCAGTACTTC
CDR3aa: CASSPLTGPGVQYF

d_gene: -
abundance: many
v_gene: TRBV20-1
len: 13
j_gene: TRBJ2-5
CDR3nt: TGCAGTGCTAGATCCTGGCAGCGGGAGACCCAGTACTTC
CDR3aa: CSARSWQRETQYF

d_gene: -
abundance: -
v_gene: TRBV4-2
len: 13
j_gene: TRBJ1-2
CDR3nt: TGTGCCAGCAGCCAAGTACAGGGAGATGGCTACACCTTC
CDR3aa: CASSQVQGDGYTF

d_gene: -
abundance: -
v_gene: TRBV20-1
len: 14
j_gene: TRBJ1-2
CDR3nt: TGCAGTGCTCAGGGGACGGGTTACTTCTATGGCTACACCTTC
CDR3aa: CSAQGTGYFYGYTF

d_gene: -
abundance: many
v_gene: TRBV12-3/TRBV12-4
len: 17
j_gene: TRBJ2-2
CDR3nt: TGTGCCAGCAGGGGGAACCTCGGACAGAAGAACACCGGGGAGCTGTTTTTT
CDR3aa: CASRGNLGQKNTGELFF

d_gene: TRBD2
abundance: many
v_gene: TRBV4-1
len: 17
j_gene: TRBJ2-2
CDR3nt: TGCGCCAGCAGCCAACCGAGCGGGGGGCTTATGACCGGGGAGCTGTTTTTT
CDR3aa: CASSQPSGGLMTGELFF

d_gene: -
abundance: many
v_gene: TRBV18
len: 17
j_gene: TRBJ1-1
CDR3nt: TGTGCCAGCTCACCTCTGGCAGGGGAGTATGGAAACACTGAAGCTTTCTTT
CDR3aa: CASSPLAGEYGNTEAFF

d_gene: -
abundance: -
v_gene: TRBV29-1
len: 12
j_gene: TRBJ1-4
CDR3nt: TGCAGCGTTGAAGTCCCTAATGAAAAACTGTTTTTT
CDR3aa: CSVEVPNEKLFF

d_gene: TRBD1
abundance: many
v_gene: TRBV29-1
len: 13
j_gene: TRBJ1-5
CDR3nt: TGCAGCGTCGGTACAGGGGGAGGCCAGCCCCAGCATTTT
CDR3aa: CSVGTGGGQPQHF

d_gene: -
abundance: few
v_gene: TRBV20-1
len: 13
j_gene: TRBJ1-3
CDR3nt: TGCAGTGCTAGTCGCGGGGCTGGAAACACCATATATTTT
CDR3aa: CSASRGAGNTIYF

d_gene: -
abundance: few
v_gene: TRBV7-6
len: 14
j_gene: TRBJ2-5
CDR3nt: TGTGCCAGCAGCCTCAGGACTTTAGGAGAGACCCAGTACTTC
CDR3aa: CASSLRTLGETQYF

d_gene: -
abundance: -
v_gene: TRBV12-3/TRBV12-4
len: 14
j_gene: TRBJ1-5
CDR3nt: TGTGCCAGCAGCGACGGGGACGACGGGCAGCCCCAGCATTTT
CDR3aa: CASSDGDDGQPQHF

d_gene: -
abundance: few
v_gene: TRBV7-2
len: 15
j_gene: TRBJ2-5
CDR3nt: TGTGCCAGCAGAATTGGGCCCACTAGGCAAGAGACCCAGTACTTC
CDR3aa: CASRIGPTRQETQYF

d_gene: TRBD1
abundance: many
v_gene: TRBV28
len: 15
j_gene: TRBJ1-2
CDR3nt: TGTGCCAGCAGTTCCGGACAGGGGGTTAACTATGGCTACACCTTC
CDR3aa: CASSSGQGVNYGYTF

d_gene: -
abundance: medium-sized
v_gene: TRBV5-5
len: 15
j_gene: TRBJ2-2
CDR3nt: TGTGCCAGCAGCCTTCCAACAGCCTGGGCCGGGGAGCTGTTTTTT
CDR3aa: CASSLPTAWAGELFF

d_gene: TRBD1
abundance: -
v_gene: TRBV28
len: 13
j_gene: TRBJ2-5
CDR3nt: TGTGCCAGCAGTAGGACAGGTTCGGAGACCCAGTACTTC
CDR3aa: CASSRTGSETQYF

d_gene: -
abundance: many
v_gene: TRBV4-3
len: 16
j_gene: TRBJ2-3
CDR3nt: TGCGCCAGCAGCCAAGATCGAGGGTTTAGTACAGATACGCAGTATTTT
CDR3aa: CASSQDRGFSTDTQYF

d_gene: TRBD1
abundance: many
v_gene: TRBV10-3
len: 14
j_gene: TRBJ1-1
CDR3nt: TGTGCCATCAGTGGACAGGGTTTGAACACTGAAGCTTTCTTT
CDR3aa: CAISGQGLNTEAFF

d_gene: TRBD1
abundance: few
v_gene: TRBV18
len: 16
j_gene: TRBJ2-3
CDR3nt: TGTGCCAGCTCACCGCAGGGGGCAGTTCCCACAGATACGCAGTATTTT
CDR3aa: CASSPQGAVPTDTQYF

d_gene: TRBD1
abundance: many
v_gene: TRBV29-1
len: 13
j_gene: TRBJ2-7
CDR3nt: TGCAGCGCCCTGACAGGGCCCTCCTACGAGCAGTACTTC
CDR3aa: CSALTGPSYEQYF

d_gene: -
abundance: many
v_gene: TRBV7-2
len: 15
j_gene: TRBJ1-6
CDR3nt: TGTGCCAGCAGCTTAGGGACAGCTAATAATTCACCCCTCCACTTT
CDR3aa: CASSLGTANNSPLHF

d_gene: TRBD2
abundance: -
v_gene: TRBV19
len: 16
j_gene: TRBJ2-3
CDR3nt: TGTGCCAGTAGTATGGGGACTAGCGGGGGCACAGATACGCAGTATTTT
CDR3aa: CASSMGTSGGTDTQYF

d_gene: TRBD2
abundance: -
v_gene: TRBV10-3
len: 18
j_gene: TRBJ2-1
CDR3nt: TGTGCCATCAGAGGGACTAGCGGGGGCCCGAGCTCCTACAATGAGCAGTTCTTC
CDR3aa: CAIRGTSGGPSSYNEQFF

d_gene: -
abundance: many
v_gene: TRBV7-2
len: 13
j_gene: TRBJ2-1
CDR3nt: TGTGCCAGCAGCTTAGCAGGGCGTAATGAGCAGTTCTTC
CDR3aa: CASSLAGRNEQFF

d_gene: -
abundance: many
v_gene: TRBV6-2/TRBV6-3
len: 16
j_gene: TRBJ1-5
CDR3nt: TGTGCCAGCACCGATCCTGGGGGGCTTGGCAATCAGCCCCAGCATTTT
CDR3aa: CASTDPGGLGNQPQHF

d_gene: -
abundance: -
v_gene: TRBV4-2
len: 15
j_gene: TRBJ2-5
CDR3nt: TGTGCCAGCAGCCAAGATGCCCAGGGGCGAGAGACCCAGTACTTC
CDR3aa: CASSQDAQGRETQYF

d_gene: TRBD1
abundance: few
v_gene: TRBV24-1
len: 17
j_gene: TRBJ1-4
CDR3nt: TGTGCCACCAGTGACTCCAGCCGCAGGGGGGAGGGCGAAAAACTGTTTTTT
CDR3aa: CATSDSSRRGEGEKLFF

d_gene: TRBD2
abundance: many
v_gene: TRBV11-2
len: 19
j_gene: TRBJ2-1
CDR3nt: TGTGCCAGCAGCTTAGCCCCCGTAACTAGCGGGGGGTCCTACAATGAGCAGTTCTTC
CDR3aa: CASSLAPVTSGGSYNEQFF

d_gene: -
abundance: few
v_gene: TRBV7-9
len: 13
j_gene: TRBJ1-1
CDR3nt: TGTGCCAGCAGCCTCCCCCAGGACACTGAAGCTTTCTTT
CDR3aa: CASSLPQDTEAFF

d_gene: -
abundance: -
v_gene: TRBV7-8
len: 15
j_gene: TRBJ2-2
CDR3nt: TGTGCCAGCAGCTTAAGGGCGAGCGACACCGGGGAGCTGTTTTTT
CDR3aa: CASSLRASDTGELFF

d_gene: TRBD1
abundance: -
v_gene: TRBV5-4
len: 15
j_gene: TRBJ1-1
CDR3nt: TGTGCCAGCAGCTCCTTGACAGGGGGGCGCACTGAAGCTTTCTTT
CDR3aa: CASSSLTGGRTEAFF

d_gene: TRBD1
abundance: many
v_gene: TRBV4-1
len: 17
j_gene: TRBJ1-1
CDR3nt: TGCGCCAGCAGTCATACAGGGGCAACACTTTTGAACACTGAAGCTTTCTTT
CDR3aa: CASSHTGATLLNTEAFF

d_gene: TRBD2
abundance: many
v_gene: TRBV28
len: 19
j_gene: TRBJ2-2
CDR3nt: TGTGCCAGCAGTTTTCCCGGACTAGCGGGGGGGATGGACACCGGGGAGCTGTTTTTT
CDR3aa: CASSFPGLAGGMDTGELFF

d_gene: TRBD1
abundance: few
v_gene: TRBV3-1
len: 11
j_gene: TRBJ1-2
CDR3nt: TGTGCCAGCAACGGACAGGGTGGCTACACCTTC
CDR3aa: CASNGQGGYTF

d_gene: TRBD2
abundance: few
v_gene: TRBV7-2
len: 15
j_gene: TRBJ2-3
CDR3nt: TGTGCCAGCAGCTTAGGGGGGACTATCACAGATACGCAGTATTTT
CDR3aa: CASSLGGTITDTQYF

d_gene: TRBD1
abundance: -
v_gene: TRBV28
len: 16
j_gene: TRBJ2-7
CDR3nt: TGTGCCAGCAGTTTGACCGGGACAGGGGGCTTCTACGAGCAGTACTTC
CDR3aa: CASSLTGTGGFYEQYF

d_gene: -
abundance: many
v_gene: TRBV27
len: 12
j_gene: TRBJ1-2
CDR3nt: TGTGCCAGCAGTTTAAAAGGGAGTGGCTACACCTTC
CDR3aa: CASSLKGSGYTF

d_gene: TRBD1
abundance: many
v_gene: TRBV12-3/TRBV12-4
len: 13
j_gene: TRBJ1-2
CDR3nt: TGTGCCAGCAGTCCGCAGGGGGCTAGTGGCTACACCTTC
CDR3aa: CASSPQGASGYTF

d_gene: -
abundance: few
v_gene: TRBV9
len: 15
j_gene: TRBJ1-4
CDR3nt: TGTGCCAGCAGCGTAGCCGGGGGTCTGGGTGAAAAACTGTTTTTT
CDR3aa: CASSVAGGLGEKLFF

d_gene: TRBD1
abundance: many
v_gene: TRBV4-1
len: 15
j_gene: TRBJ1-4
CDR3nt: TGCGCCAGCACCCGGGACAGGGCAACTAATGAAAAACTGTTTTTT
CDR3aa: CASTRDRATNEKLFF

d_gene: TRBD2
abundance: many
v_gene: TRBV4-1
len: 14
j_gene: TRBJ2-7
CDR3nt: TGCGCCAGCAGCCAAGGAGCGGGGATCTACGAGCAGTACTTC
CDR3aa: CASSQGAGIYEQYF

d_gene: -
abundance: -
v_gene: TRBV12-3/TRBV12-4
len: 14
j_gene: TRBJ1-5
CDR3nt: TGTGCCGGCACCCCACGACCTAGCGGGTTGCCCCAGCATTTT
CDR3aa: CAGTPRPSGLPQHF

d_gene: -
abundance: many
v_gene: TRBV7-9
len: 16
j_gene: TRBJ1-1
CDR3nt: TGTGCCAGCAGTCCCCCCGGGTACCGAGGTAACACTGAAGCTTTCTTT
CDR3aa: CASSPPGYRGNTEAFF

d_gene: -
abundance: many
v_gene: TRBV6-2/TRBV6-3
len: 15
j_gene: TRBJ2-7
CDR3nt: TGTGCCAGCAGTTACGACCGGGGCGTCCTCTACGAGCAGTACTTC
CDR3aa: CASSYDRGVLYEQYF

d_gene: -
abundance: many
v_gene: TRBV28
len: 13
j_gene: TRBJ2-7
CDR3nt: TGTGCCAGCAGTTGGGGCTATGACTACGAGCAGTACTTC
CDR3aa: CASSWGYDYEQYF